This T cell receptor (beta chain) was recovered during a study of regulatory T cells in long-lasting Graves disease. Study findings and constraints: Sampling was limited to peripheral blood rather than thyroid tissue. Newly diagnosed patients had higher TCR diversity than persistent Graves' patients did. Persistent disease exhibited a predilection for TRBV28, TRBJ1-2 and TRBJ2-5.

In its sample, this clonotype was seen a few times. Its antigen is not known. HTBI primers from iRepertoire and Arm-PCR of CDR3 regions yielded the TCR beta libraries. Original processing methods: Taken together, the samples had 62 TRBV and 14 TRBJ segments identified. TCRdb fed the multiplex PCR reads into MiXCR, producing one record per CDR3 protein. What appears here as the V and J calls and clone size reflects TCRdb's work, not the paper's. The sample includes about 460,000 distinct CDR3 sequences, approximately 23% of them seen just once. CDR1 and CDR2 (germline): DFQATT, SNEGSKA (reference sequence). CDR3 length equals 16 residues. The junction had 9 bases not matched to a gene; V was cut back by 0 bases and J by 2 bases. Time point specified: persistent/refractory GD, antithyroid drugs over 5 years with positive TRAb. Generation of the TCR library employed RNA extracted from PBMCs.

Sequenced here: peripheral blood mononuclear cells (PBMCs), sampled when the disease was refractory, from a patient treated with antithyroid drugs. The chain recombines TRBV20-1 with TRBJ1-1; 7 bases line up with TRBD1. The receptor was derived from a female donor with Graves disease. CDR3 DNA: TGCAGTGCTAGAGATTTTCCCAGGGGGGGAAACACTGAAGCTTTCTTT. Translation: CSARDFPRGGNTEAFF.